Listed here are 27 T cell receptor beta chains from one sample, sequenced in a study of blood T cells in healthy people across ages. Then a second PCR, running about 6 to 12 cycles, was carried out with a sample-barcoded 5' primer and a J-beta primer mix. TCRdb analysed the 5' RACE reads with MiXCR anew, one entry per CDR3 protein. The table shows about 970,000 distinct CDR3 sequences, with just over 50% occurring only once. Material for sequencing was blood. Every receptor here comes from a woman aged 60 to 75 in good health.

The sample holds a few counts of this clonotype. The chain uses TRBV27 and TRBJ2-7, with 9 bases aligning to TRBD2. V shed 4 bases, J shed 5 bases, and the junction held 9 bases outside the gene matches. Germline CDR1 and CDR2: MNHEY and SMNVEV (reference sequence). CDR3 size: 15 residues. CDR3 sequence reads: CASSSDSGSAHEQYF. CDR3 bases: TGTGCCAGCAGTTCCGATAGCGGGAGTGCCCACGAGCAGTACTTC.

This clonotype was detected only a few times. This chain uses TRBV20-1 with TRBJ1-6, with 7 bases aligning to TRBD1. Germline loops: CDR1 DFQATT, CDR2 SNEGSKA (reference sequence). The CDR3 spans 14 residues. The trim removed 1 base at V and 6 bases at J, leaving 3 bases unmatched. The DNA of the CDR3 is TGCAGTGCTAGAGGACAGGGCGGTAATTCACCCCTCCACTTT. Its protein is CSARGQGGNSPLHF.

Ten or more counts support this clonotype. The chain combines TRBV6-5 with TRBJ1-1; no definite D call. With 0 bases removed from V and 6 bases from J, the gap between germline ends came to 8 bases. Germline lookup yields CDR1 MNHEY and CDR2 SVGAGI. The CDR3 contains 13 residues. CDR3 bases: TGTGCCAGCAGTTACTCGATAACTGCTGAAGCTTTCTTT. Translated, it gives CASSYSITAEAFF.

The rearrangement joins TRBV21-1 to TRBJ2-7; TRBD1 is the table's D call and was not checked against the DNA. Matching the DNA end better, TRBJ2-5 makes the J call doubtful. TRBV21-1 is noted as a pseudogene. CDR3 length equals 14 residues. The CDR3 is CASANRGSPQTQYF. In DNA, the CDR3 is TGTGCCAGCGCCAATAGAGGGTCGCCACAGACCCAGTACTTC.

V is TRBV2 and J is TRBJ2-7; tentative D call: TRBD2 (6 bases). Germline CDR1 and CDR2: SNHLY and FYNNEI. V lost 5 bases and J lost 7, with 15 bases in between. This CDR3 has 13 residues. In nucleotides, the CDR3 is TGTGCCAGCAGTCCTTCGGGAGTACGGGAGCAGTACTTC. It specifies CASSPSGVREQYF.

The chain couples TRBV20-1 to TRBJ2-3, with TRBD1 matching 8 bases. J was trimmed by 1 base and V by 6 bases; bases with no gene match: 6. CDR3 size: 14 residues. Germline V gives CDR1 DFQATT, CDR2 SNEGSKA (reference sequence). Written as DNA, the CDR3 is TGCAGTGCCCTTGGACAGGGAGGCACAGATACGCAGTATTTT. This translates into CSALGQGGTDTQYF.

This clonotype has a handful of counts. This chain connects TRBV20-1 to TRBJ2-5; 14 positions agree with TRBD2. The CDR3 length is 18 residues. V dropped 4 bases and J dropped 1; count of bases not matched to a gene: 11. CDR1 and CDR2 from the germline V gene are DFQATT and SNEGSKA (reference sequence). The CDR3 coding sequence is TGCAGTGCTACTTCTTACACGGGACTAGCGGGGGCCCAAGAGACCCAGTACTTC. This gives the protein CSATSYTGLAGAQETQYF.

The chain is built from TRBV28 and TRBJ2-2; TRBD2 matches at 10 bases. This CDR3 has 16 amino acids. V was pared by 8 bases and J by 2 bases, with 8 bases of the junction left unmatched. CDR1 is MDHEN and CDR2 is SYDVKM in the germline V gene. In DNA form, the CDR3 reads TGTGCCAGCGGAAACCCTAGCGGGAGTAACACCGGGGAGCTGTTTTTT. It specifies CASGNPSGSNTGELFF.

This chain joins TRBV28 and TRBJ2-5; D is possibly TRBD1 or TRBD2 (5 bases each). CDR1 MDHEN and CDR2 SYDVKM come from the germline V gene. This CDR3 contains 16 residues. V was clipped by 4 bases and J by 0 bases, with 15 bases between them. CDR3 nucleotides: TGTGCCAGCAGTTCGAGGGGTCGTTCGTACCAAGAGACCCAGTACTTC. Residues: CASSSRGRSYQETQYF.

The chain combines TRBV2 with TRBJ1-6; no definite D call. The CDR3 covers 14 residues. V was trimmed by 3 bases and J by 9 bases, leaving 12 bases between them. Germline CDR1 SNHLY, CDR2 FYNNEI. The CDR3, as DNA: TGTGCCAGCAGTGACGTGTCGGGGAGTTCACCCCTCCACTTT. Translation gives CASSDVSGSSPLHF.

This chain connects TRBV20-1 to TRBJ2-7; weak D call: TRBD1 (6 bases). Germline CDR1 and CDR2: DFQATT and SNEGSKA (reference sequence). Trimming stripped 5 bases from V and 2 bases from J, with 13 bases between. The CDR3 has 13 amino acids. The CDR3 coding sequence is TGCAGTGCTGGAGCAGGGGCCCCCTACGAGCAGTACTTC. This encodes CSAGAGAPYEQYF.

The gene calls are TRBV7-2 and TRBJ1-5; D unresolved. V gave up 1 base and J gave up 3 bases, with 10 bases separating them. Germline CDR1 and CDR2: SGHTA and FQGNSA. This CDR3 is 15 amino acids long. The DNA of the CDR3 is TGTGCCAGCAGCTTAGTGGTCAGCAACAATCAGCCCCAGCATTTT. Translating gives CASSLVVSNNQPQHF.

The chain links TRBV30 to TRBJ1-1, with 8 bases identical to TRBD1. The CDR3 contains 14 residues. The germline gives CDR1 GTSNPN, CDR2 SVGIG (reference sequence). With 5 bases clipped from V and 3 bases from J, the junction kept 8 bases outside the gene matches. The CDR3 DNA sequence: TGTGCCTGGGACCAGGCCAGGGGGCACACTGAAGCTTTCTTT. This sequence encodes CAWDQARGHTEAFF.

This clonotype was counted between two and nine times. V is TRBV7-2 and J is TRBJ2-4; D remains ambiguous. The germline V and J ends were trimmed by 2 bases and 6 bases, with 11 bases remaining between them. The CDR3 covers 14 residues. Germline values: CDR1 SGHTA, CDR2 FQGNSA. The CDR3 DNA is TGTGCCAGCAGCTTAAATCGGGTCGGAAACATTCAGTACTTC. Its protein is CASSLNRVGNIQYF.

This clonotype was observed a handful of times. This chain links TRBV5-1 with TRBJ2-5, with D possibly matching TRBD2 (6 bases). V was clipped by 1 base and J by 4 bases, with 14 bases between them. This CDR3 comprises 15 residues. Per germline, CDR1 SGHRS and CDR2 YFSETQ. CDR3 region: CASSLPRETGETQYF. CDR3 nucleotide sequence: TGCGCCAGCAGCTTGCCTCGGGAGACGGGAGAGACCCAGTACTTC.

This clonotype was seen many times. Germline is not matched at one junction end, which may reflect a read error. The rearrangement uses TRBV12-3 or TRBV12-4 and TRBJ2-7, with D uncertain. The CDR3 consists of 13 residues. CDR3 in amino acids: CASLASTSFEQYF. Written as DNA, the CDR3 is TGTGCCAGCCTGGCTTCAACATCCTTCGAGCAGTACTTC.

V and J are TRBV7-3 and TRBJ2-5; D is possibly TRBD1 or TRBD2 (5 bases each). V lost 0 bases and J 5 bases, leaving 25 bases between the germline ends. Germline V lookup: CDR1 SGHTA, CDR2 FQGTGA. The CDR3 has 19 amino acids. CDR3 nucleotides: TGTGCCAGCAGCTTAACTCTATCACCGGGACCCTACCGTATGGAGACCCAGTACTTC. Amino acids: CASSLTLSPGPYRMETQYF.

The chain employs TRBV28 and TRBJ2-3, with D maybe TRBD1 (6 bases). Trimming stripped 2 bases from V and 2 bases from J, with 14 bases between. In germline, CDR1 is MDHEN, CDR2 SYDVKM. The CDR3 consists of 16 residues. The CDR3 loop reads CASSLTGTMITDTQYF. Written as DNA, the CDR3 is TGTGCCAGCAGTTTAACCGGGACAATGATCACAGATACGCAGTATTTT.

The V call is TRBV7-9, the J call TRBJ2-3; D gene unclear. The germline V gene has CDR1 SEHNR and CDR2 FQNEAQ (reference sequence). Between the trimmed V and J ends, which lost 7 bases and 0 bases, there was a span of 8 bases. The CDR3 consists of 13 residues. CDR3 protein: CASKHSSTDTQYF. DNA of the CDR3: TGTGCCAGCAAACACAGCAGCACAGATACGCAGTATTTT.

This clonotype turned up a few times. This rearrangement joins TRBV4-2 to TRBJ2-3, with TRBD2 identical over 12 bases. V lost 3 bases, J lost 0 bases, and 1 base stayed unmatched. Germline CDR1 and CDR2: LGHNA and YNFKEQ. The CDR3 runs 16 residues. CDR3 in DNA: TGTGCCAGCAGCCACGGACTAGCGGGGAGCACAGATACGCAGTATTTT. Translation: CASSHGLAGSTDTQYF.

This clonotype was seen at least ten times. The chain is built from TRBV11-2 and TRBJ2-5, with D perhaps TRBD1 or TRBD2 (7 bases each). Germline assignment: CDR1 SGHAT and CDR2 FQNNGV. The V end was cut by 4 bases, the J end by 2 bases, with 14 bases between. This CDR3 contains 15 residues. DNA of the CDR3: TGTGCCAGCAGCTCGGGGGGACAGCAGCAAGAGACCCAGTACTTC. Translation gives CASSSGGQQQETQYF.

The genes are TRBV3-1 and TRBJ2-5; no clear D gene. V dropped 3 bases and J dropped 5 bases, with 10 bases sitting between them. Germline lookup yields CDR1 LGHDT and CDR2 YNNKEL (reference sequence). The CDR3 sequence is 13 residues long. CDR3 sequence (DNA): TGTGCCAGCAGCCAGGGTATAATCGAGACCCAGTACTTC. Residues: CASSQGIIETQYF.

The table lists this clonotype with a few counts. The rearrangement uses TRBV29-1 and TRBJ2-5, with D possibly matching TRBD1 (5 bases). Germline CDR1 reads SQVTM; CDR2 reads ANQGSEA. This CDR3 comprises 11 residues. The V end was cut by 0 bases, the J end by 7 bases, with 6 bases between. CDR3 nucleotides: TGCAGCGTTGAAGATGGGGCGACCCAGTACTTC. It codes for CSVEDGATQYF.

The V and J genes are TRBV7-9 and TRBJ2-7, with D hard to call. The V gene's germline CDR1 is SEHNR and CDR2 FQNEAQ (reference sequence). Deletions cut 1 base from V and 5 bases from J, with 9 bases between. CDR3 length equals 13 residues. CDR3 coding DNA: TGTGCCAGCAGCTTAGGACCTGATGACGAGCAGTACTTC. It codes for CASSLGPDDEQYF.

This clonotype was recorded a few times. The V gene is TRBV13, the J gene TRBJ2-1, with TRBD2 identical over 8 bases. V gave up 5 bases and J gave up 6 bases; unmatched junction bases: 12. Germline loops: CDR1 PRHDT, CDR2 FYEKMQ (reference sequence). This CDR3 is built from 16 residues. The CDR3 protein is CASSPPPTSGSNEQFF. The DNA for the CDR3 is TGTGCCAGCAGCCCCCCCCCTACTAGCGGCAGCAATGAGCAGTTCTTC.

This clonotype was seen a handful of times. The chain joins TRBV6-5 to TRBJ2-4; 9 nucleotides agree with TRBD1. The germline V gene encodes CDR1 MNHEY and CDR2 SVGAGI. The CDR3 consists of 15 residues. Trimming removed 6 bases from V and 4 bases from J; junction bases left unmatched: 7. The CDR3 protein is CASSPGTGMKNIQYF. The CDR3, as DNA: TGTGCCAGCAGCCCCGGGACAGGGATGAAAAACATTCAGTACTTC.

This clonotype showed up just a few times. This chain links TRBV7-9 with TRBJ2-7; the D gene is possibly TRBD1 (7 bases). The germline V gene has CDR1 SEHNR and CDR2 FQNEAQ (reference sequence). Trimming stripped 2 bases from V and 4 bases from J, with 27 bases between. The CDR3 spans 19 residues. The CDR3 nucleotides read TGTGCCAGCAGCTTATGGCAGGGGGTTCAGCTAGCGAGATCTTACGAGCAGTACTTC. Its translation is CASSLWQGVQLARSYEQYF.